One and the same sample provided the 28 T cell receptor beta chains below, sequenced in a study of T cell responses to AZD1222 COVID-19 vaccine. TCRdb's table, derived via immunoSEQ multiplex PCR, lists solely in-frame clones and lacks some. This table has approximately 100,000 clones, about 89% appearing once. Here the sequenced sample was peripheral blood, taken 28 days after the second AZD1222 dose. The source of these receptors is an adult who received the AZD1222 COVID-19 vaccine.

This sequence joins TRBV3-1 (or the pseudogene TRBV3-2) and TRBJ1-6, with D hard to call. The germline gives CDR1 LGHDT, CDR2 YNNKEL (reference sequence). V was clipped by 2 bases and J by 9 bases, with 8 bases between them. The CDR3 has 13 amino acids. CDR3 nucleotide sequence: TGTGCCAGCAGCCAATGGGAAATTTCACCCCTCCACTTT. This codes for CASSQWEISPLHF.

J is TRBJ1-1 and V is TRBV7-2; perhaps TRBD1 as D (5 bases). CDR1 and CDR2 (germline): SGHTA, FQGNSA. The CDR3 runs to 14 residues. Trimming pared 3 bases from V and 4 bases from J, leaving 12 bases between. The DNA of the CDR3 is TGTGCCAGCAGCTTTGGTAGTGGGACCACTGAAGCTTTCTTT. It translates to CASSFGSGTTEAFF.

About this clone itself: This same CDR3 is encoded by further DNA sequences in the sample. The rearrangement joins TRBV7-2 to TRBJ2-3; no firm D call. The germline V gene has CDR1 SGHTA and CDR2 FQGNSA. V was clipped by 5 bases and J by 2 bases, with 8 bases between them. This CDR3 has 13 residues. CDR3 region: CASSPTSTDTQYF. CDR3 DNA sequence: TGTGCCAGCAGCCCTACGTCCACAGATACGCAGTATTTT.

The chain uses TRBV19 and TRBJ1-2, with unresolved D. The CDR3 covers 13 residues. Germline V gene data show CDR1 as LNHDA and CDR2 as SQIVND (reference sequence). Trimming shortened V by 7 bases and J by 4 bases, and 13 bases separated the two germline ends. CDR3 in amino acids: CASTSRLTYGYTF. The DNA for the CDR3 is TGTGCCAGTACTTCCAGGCTGACCTATGGCTACACCTTC.

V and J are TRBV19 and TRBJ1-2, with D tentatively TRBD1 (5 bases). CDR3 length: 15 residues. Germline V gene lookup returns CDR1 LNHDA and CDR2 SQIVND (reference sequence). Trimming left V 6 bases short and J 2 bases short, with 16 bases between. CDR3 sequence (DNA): TGTGCCAGTAGCCCCGGGGAGGGACCAAACTATGGCTACACCTTC. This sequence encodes CASSPGEGPNYGYTF.

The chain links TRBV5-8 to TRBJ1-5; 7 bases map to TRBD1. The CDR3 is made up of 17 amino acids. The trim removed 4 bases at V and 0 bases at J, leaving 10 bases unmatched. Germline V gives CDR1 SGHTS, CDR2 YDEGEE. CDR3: CASSLGQVPNSNQPQHF. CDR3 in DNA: TGTGCCAGCAGCCTCGGACAGGTCCCTAATAGCAATCAGCCCCAGCATTTT.

DNA of the CDR3: TGTGCCAGCAGCCTGTCTAGCGGCCTGGGTACGCAGTATTTT. Its protein is CASSLSSGLGTQYF. V and J are TRBV6-5 and TRBJ2-3; 7 positions match TRBD2. The germline CDR1 and CDR2 sequences are MNHEY and SVGAGI. The CDR3 totals 14 residues. V lost 6 bases to trimming and J lost 8 bases; unmatched junction nucleotides: 11.

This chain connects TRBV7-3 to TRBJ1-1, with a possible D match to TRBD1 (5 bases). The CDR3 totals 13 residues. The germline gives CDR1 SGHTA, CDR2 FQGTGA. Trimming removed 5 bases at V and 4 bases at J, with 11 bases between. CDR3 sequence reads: CASSPLGTTEAFF. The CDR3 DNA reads TGTGCCAGCAGCCCGTTAGGGACCACTGAAGCTTTCTTT.

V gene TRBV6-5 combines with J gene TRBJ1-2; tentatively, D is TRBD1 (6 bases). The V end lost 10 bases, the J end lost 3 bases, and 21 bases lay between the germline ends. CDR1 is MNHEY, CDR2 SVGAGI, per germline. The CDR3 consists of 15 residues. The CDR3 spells CATRSGGGQDYGYTF. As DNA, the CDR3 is TGTGCCACCAGATCCGGGGGGGGGCAAGACTATGGCTACACCTTC.

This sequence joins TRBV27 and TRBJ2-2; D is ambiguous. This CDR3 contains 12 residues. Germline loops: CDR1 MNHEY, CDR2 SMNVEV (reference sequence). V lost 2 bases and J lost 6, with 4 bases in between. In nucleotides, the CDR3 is TGTGCCAGCAGTTTACCTTCCGGGGAGCTGTTTTTT. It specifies CASSLPSGELFF.

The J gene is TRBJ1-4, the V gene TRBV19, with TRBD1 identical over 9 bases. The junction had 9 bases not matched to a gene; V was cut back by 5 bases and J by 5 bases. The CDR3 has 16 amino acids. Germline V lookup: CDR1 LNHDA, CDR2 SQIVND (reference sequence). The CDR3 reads CASSSGQGLINEKLFF. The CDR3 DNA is TGTGCCAGTAGTTCGGGACAGGGTTTGATAAATGAAAAACTGTTTTTT.

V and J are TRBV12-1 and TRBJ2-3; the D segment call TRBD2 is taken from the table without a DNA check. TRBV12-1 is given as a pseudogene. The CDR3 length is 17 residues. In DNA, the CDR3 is TGTGCCAGCAGCCCAAGAGTGGACGCGGGTAGCACAGATACGCAGTATTTT. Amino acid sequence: CASSPRVDAGSTDTQYF.

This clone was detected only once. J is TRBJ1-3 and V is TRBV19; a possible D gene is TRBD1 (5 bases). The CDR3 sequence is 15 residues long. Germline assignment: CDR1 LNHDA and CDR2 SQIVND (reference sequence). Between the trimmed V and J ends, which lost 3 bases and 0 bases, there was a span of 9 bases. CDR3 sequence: CASSIEGNSGNTIYF. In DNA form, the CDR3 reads TGTGCCAGTAGTATTGAGGGGAACTCTGGAAACACCATATATTTT.

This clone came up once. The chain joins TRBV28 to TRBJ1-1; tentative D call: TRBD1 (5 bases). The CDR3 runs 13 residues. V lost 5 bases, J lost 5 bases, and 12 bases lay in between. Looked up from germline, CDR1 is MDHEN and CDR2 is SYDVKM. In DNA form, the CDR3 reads TGTGCCAGCAGTCCACCGGGGCGGACTGAAGCTTTCTTT. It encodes CASSPPGRTEAFF.

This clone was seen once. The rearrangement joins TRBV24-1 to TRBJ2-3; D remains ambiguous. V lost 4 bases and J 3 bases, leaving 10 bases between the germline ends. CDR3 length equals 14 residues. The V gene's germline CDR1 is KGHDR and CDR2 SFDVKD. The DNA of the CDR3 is TGTGCCACCAGTGACCCCGGACGAACAGATACGCAGTATTTT. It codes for CATSDPGRTDTQYF.

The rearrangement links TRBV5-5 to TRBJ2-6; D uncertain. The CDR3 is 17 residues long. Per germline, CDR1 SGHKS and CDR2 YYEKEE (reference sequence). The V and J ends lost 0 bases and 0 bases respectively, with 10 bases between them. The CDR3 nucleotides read TGTGCCAGCAGCTTGGCTCGGGCAACCTCTGGGGCCAACGTCCTGACTTTC. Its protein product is CASSLARATSGANVLTF.

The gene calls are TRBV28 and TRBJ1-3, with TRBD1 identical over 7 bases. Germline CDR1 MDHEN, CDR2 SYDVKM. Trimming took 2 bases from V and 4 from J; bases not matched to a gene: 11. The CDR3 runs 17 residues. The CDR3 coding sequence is TGTGCCAGCAGTTTAAACGTCGGAGGAGGGGGCGGAAACACCATATATTTT. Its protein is CASSLNVGGGGGNTIYF.

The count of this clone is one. For the CDR3, the DNA is TGTGCCAGCAGCCCTCAAACAGGGAACTATGGCTACACCTTC. Its translation: CASSPQTGNYGYTF. The chain employs TRBV7-2 and TRBJ1-2; D possibly corresponds to TRBD1 (6 bases). CDR1 is SGHTA and CDR2 is FQGNSA in the germline V gene. This CDR3 region has 14 residues. The V gene lost 5 bases and the J gene lost 2 bases, with 12 bases spanning the gap. Combining the CDR3 with reference TRBV7-2 and TRBJ1-2 gives the whole variable domain GAGVSQSPSNKVTEKGKDVELRCDPISGHTALYWYRQSLGQGLEFLIYFQGNSAPDKSGLPSDRFSAERTGGSVSTLTIQRTQQEDSAVYLCASSPQTGNYGYTFGSGTRLTVV.

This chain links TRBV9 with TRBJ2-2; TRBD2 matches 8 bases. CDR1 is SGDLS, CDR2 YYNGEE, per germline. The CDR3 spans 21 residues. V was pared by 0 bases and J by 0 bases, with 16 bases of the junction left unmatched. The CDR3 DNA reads TGTGCCAGCAGCGTAGCTGCTAGCGGGTACAATCAGTTCGCGAACACCGGGGAGCTGTTTTTT. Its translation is CASSVAASGYNQFANTGELFF.

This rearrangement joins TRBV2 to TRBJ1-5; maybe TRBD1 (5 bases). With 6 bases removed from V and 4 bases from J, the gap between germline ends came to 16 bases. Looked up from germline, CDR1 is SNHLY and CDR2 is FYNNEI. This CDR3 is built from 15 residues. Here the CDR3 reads CASRKPGASNQPQHF. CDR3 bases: TGTGCCAGCAGGAAACCCGGGGCCTCTAATCAGCCCCAGCATTTT.

The CDR3 bases are TGTGCCAGTAAGCGAGGAGACTCCTACGAGCAGTACTTC. This translates into CASKRGDSYEQYF. The chain employs TRBV19 and TRBJ2-7, with D unresolved. Trimming left V 7 bases short and J 0 bases short, with 10 bases between. This CDR3 has 13 residues. Germline-derived CDR1 and CDR2 are LNHDA and SQIVND (reference sequence).

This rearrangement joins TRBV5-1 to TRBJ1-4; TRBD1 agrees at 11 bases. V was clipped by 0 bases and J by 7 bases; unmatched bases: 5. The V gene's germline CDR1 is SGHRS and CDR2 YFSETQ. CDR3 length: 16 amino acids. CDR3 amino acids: CASSLAGQGASEKLFF. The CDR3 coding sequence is TGCGCCAGCAGCTTGGCTGGACAGGGGGCCAGTGAAAAACTGTTTTTT.

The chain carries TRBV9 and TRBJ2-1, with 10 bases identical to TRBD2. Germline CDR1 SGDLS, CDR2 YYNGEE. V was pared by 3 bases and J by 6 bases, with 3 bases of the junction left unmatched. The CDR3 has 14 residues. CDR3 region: CASSDGLAVNEQFF. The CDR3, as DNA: TGTGCCAGCAGCGATGGACTAGCGGTCAATGAGCAGTTCTTC. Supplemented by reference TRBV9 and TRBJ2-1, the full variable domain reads DSGVTQTPKHLITATGQRVTLRCSPRSGDLSVYWYQQSLDQGLQFLIQYYNGEERAKGNILERFSAQQFPDLHSELNLSSLELGDSALYFCASSDGLAVNEQFFGPGTRLTVL.

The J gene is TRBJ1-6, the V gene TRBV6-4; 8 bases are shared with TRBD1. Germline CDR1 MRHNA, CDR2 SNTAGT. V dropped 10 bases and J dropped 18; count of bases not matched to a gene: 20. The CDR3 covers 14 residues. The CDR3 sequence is CAKNNGARQGSSHF. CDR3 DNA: TGTGCCAAAAACAACGGGGCCCGACAGGGGAGTTCCCACTTT.

The CDR3 DNA reads TGTGCCAGCAGCTTACAGGGGCTGGGGGCCAACGTCCTGACTTTC. Translating it yields CASSLQGLGANVLTF. The chain recombines TRBV7-2 with TRBJ2-6; weak D call: TRBD1 (6 bases). V was shortened by 2 bases and J by 4 bases, with 9 bases between the two germline ends. Germline CDR1 reads SGHTA; CDR2 reads FQGNSA. CDR3 size: 15 residues.

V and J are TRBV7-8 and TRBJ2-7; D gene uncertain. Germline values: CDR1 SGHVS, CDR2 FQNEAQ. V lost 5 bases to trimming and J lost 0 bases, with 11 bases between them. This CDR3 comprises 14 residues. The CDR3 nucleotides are TGTGCCAGCAGCGACCCCACAGCCTCCTACGAGCAGTACTTC. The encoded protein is CASSDPTASYEQYF. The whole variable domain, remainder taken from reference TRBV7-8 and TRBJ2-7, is GAGVSQSPRYKVAKRGQDVALRCDPISGHVSLFWYQQALGQGPEFLTYFQNEAQLDKSGLPSDRFFAERPEGSVSTLKIQRTQQEDSAVYLCASSDPTASYEQYFGPGTRLTVT.

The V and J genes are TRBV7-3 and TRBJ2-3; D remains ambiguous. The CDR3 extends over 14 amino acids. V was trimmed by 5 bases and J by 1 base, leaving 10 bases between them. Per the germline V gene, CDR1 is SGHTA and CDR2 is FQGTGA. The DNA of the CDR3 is TGTGCCAGCAGCGACTCCGTTGGCACAGATACGCAGTATTTT. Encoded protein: CASSDSVGTDTQYF.

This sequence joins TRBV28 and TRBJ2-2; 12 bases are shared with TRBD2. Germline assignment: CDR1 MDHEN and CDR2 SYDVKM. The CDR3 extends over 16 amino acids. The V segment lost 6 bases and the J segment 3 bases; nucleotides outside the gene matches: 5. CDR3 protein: CASSRGLAGYTGELFF. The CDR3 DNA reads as TGTGCCAGCAGCCGGGGACTAGCGGGTTACACCGGGGAGCTGTTTTTT.